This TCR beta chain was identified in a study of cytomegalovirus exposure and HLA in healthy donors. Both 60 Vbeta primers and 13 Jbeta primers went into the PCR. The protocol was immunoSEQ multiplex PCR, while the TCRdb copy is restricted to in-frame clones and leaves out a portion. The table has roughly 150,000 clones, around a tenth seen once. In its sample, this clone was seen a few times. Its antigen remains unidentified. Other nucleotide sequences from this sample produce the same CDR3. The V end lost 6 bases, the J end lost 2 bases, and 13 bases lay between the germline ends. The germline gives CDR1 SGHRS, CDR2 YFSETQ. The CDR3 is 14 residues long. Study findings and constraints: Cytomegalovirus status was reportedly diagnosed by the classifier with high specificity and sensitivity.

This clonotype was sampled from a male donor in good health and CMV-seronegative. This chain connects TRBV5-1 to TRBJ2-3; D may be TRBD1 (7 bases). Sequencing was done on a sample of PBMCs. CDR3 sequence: CASTPGGLTDTQYF. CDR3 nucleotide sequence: TGCGCCAGCACACCAGGGGGGCTCACAGATACGCAGTATTTT. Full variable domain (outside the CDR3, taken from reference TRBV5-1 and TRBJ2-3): KAGVTQTPRYLIKTRGQQVTLSCSPISGHRSVSWYQQTPGQGLQFLFEYFSETQRNKGNFPGRFSGRQFSNSRSEMNVSTLELGDSALYLCASTPGGLTDTQYFGPGTRLTVL.